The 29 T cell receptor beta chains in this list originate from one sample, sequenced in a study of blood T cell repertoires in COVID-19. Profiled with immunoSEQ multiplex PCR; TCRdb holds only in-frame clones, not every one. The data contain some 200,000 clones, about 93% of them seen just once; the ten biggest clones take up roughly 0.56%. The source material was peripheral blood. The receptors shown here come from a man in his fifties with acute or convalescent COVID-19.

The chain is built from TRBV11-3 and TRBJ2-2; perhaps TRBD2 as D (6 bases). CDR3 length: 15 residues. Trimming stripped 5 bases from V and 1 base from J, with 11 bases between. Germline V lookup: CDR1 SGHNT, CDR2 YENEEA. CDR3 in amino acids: CASSRTGGNTGELFF. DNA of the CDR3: TGTGCCAGCAGCCGTACCGGGGGGAACACCGGGGAGCTGTTTTTT.

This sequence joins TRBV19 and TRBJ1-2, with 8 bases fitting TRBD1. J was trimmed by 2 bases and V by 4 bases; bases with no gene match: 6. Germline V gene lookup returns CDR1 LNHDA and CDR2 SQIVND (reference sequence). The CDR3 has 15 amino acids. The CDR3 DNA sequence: TGTGCCAGTAGTACCCGGACAGGGAGAAACTATGGCTACACCTTC. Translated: CASSTRTGRNYGYTF.

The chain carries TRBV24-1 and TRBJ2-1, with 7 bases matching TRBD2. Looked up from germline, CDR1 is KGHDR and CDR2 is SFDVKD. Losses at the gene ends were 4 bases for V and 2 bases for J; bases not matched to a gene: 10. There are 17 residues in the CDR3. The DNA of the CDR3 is TGTGCCACCAGTGACCGCCCCGGGGGGTTCGCCTACAATGAGCAGTTCTTC. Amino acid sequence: CATSDRPGGFAYNEQFF.

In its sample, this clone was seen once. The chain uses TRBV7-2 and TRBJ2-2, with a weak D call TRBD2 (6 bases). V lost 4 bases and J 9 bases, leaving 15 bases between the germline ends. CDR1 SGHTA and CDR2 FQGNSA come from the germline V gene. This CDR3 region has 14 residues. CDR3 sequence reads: CASSSWTIQRELFF. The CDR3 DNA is TGTGCCAGCAGCTCCTGGACTATTCAGCGGGAGCTGTTTTTT.

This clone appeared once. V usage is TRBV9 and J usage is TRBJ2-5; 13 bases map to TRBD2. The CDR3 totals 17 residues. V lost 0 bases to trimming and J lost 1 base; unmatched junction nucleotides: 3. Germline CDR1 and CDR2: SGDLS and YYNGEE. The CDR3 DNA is TGTGCCAGCAGCGTAGGGGGACTAGCGGGGCCCCAAGAGACCCAGTACTTC. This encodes CASSVGGLAGPQETQYF.

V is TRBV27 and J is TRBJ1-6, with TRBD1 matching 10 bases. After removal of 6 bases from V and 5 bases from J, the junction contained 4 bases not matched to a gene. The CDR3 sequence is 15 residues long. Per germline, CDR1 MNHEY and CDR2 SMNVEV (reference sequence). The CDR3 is CASRMDRGDNSPLHF. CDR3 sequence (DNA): TGTGCCAGCAGAATGGACAGGGGGGATAATTCACCCCTCCACTTT.

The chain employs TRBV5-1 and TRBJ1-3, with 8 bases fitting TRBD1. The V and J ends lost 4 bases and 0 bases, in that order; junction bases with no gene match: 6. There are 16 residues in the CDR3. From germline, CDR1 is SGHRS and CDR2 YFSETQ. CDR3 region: CASSIGQGGSGNTIYF. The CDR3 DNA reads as TGCGCCAGCAGCATTGGACAGGGAGGCTCTGGAAACACCATATATTTT.

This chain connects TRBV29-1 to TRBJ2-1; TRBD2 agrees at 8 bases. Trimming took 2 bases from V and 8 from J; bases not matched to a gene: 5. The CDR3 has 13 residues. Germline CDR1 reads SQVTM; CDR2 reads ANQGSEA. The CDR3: CSVEMGTSDEQFF. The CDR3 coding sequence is TGCAGCGTTGAAATGGGGACTAGTGATGAGCAGTTCTTC.

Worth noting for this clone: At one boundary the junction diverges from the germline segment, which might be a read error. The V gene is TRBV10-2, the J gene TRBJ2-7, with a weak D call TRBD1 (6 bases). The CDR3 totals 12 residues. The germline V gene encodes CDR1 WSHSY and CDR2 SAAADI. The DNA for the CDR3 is TGCGCCAGCAGTGAGTCGACGGGACATCCCGACTTC. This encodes CASSESTGHPDF.

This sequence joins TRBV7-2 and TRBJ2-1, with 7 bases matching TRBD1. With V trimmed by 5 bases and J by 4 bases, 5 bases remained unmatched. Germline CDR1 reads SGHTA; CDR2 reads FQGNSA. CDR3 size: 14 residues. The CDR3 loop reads CASSDPGQYNEQFF. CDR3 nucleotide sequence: TGTGCCAGCAGCGACCCGGGACAGTACAATGAGCAGTTCTTC.

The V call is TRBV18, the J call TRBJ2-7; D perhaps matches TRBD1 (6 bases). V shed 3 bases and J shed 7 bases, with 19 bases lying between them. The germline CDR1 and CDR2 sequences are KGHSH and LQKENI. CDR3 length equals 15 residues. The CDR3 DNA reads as TGTGCCAGCTCACCTTTCGCAGGGGACCCCGGGGAGCAGTACTTC. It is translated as CASSPFAGDPGEQYF.

The CDR3 loop reads CASSDGYGYTF. The CDR3 DNA sequence: TGTGCCAGCAGTGACGGTTATGGCTACACCTTC. The rearrangement uses TRBV25-1 and TRBJ1-2; D is ambiguous. CDR3 length: 11 amino acids. Trimming cost V 3 bases and J 5 bases, with 4 bases left between them. Germline CDR1 reads MGHDK; CDR2 reads SYGVNS.

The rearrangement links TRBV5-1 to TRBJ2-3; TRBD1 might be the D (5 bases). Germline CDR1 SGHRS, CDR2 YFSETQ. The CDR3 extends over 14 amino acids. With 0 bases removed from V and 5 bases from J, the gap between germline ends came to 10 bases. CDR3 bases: TGCGCCAGCAGCTTGGGGGCAGGGCAAGATACGCAGTATTTT. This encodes CASSLGAGQDTQYF.

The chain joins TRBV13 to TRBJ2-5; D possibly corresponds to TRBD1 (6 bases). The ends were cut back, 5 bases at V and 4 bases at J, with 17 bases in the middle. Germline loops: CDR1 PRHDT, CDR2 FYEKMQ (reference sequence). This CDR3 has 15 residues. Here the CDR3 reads CASSPTGTRVETQYF. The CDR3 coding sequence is TGTGCCAGCAGCCCTACCGGGACACGAGTAGAGACCCAGTACTTC.

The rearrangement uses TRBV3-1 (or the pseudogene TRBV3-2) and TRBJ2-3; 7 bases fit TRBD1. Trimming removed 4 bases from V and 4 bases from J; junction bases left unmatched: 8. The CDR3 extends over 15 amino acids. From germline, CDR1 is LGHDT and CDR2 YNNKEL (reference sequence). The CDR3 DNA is TGTGCCAGCAGCCCCGGGACAGTATGGTCAGATACGCAGTATTTT. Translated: CASSPGTVWSDTQYF.

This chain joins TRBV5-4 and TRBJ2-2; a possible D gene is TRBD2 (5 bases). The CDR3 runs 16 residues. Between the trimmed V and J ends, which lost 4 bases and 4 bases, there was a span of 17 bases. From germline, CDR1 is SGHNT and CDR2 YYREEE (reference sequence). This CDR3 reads CASSPGRDRSTGELFF. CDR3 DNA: TGTGCCAGCAGCCCAGGACGGGATAGGAGCACCGGGGAGCTGTTTTTT. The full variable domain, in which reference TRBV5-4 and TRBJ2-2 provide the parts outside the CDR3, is ETGVTQSPTHLIKTRGQQVTLRCSSQSGHNTVSWYQQALGQGPQFIFQYYREEENGRGNFPPRFSGLQFPNYSSELNVNALELDDSALYLCASSPGRDRSTGELFFGEGSRLTVL.

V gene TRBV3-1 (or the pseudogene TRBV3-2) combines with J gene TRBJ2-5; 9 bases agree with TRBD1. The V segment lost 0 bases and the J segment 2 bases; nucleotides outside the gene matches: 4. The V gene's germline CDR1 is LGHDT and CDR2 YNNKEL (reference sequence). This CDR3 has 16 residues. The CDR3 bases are TGTGCCAGCAGCCAAGAGGGACAGGGTCCGCAAGAGACCCAGTACTTC. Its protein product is CASSQEGQGPQETQYF.

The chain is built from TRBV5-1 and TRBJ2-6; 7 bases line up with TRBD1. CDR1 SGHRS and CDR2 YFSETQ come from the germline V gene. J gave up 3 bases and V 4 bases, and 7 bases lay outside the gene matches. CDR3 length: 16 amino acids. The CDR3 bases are TGCGCCAGCAGCAGGGACAGTGTCTTTGGGGCCAACGTCCTGACTTTC. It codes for CASSRDSVFGANVLTF.

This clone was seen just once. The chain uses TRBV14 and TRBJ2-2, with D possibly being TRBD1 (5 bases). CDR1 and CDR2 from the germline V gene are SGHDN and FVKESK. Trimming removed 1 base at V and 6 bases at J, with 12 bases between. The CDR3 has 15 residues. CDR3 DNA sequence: TGTGCCAGCAGCCAAGTGGCCGGACAAGCCGGGGAGCTGTTTTTT. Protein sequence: CASSQVAGQAGELFF.

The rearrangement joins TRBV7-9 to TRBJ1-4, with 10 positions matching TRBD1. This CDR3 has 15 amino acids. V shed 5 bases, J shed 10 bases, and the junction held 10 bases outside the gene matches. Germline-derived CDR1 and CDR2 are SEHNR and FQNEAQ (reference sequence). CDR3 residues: CASSLPDRGPGKLFF. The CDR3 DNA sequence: TGTGCCAGCAGCCTACCAGACAGGGGGCCTGGAAAACTGTTTTTT.

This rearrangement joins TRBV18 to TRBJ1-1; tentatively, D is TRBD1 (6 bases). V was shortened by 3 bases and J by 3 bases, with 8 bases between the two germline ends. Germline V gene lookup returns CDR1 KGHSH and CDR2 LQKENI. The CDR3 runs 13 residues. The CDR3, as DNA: TGTGCCAGCTCACCCCCAGGGGACACTGAAGCTTTCTTT. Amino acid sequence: CASSPPGDTEAFF.

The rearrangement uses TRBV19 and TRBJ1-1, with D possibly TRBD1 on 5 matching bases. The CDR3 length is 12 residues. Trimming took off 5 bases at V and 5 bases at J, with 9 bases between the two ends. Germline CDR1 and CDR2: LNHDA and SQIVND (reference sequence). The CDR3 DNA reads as TGTGCCAGTAGTGTCCGGGGGACTGAAGCTTTCTTT. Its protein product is CASSVRGTEAFF.

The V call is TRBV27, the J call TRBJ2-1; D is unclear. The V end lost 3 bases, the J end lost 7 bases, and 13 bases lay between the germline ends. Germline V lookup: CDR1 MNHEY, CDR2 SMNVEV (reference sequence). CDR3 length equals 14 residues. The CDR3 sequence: CASSLSQVVNEQFF. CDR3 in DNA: TGTGCCAGCAGTTTGTCTCAGGTGGTGAATGAGCAGTTCTTC.

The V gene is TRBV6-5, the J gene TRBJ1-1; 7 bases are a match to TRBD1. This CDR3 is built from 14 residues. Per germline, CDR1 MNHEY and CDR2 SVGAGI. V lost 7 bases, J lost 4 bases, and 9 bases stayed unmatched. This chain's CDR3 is CASTLTGLATEAFF. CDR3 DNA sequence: TGTGCCAGCACCTTGACAGGGTTGGCCACTGAAGCTTTCTTT.

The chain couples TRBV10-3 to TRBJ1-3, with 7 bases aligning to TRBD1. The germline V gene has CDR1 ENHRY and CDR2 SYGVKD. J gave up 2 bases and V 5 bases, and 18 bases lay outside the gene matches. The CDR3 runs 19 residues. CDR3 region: CAISLLHITGDSAGNTIYF. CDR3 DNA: TGTGCCATCAGTTTGCTCCACATTACAGGGGACAGTGCTGGAAACACCATATATTTT.

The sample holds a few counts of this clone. CDR3 DNA sequence: TGTGCCAGCAGAAACAGGGAGTCCTATGGCTACACCTTC. It encodes CASRNRESYGYTF. The V gene is TRBV12-3 or TRBV12-4, the J gene TRBJ1-2; possibly TRBD1 for D (6 bases). The V end was cut by 6 bases, the J end by 4 bases, with 12 bases between. This CDR3 is built from 13 residues.

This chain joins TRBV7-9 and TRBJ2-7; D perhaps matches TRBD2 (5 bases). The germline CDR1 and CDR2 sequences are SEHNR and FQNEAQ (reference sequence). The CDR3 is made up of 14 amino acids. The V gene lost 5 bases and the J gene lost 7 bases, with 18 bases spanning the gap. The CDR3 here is CASSPALGRGEQYF. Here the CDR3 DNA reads TGTGCCAGCAGCCCCGCTCTGGGCCGAGGGGAGCAGTACTTC.

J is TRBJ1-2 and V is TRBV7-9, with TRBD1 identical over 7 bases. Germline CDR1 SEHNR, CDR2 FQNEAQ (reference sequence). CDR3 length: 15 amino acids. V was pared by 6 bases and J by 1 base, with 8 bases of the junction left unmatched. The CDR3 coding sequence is TGTGCCAGCAGTGGGACAGCAATTATTAACTATGGCTACACCTTC. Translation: CASSGTAIINYGYTF.

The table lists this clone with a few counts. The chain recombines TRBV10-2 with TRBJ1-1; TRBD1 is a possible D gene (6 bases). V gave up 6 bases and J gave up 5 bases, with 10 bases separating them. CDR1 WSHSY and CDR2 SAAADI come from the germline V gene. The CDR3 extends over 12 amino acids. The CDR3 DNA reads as TGCGCCAGCAGACAGGGAAAGACTGAAGCTTTCTTT. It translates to CASRQGKTEAFF.